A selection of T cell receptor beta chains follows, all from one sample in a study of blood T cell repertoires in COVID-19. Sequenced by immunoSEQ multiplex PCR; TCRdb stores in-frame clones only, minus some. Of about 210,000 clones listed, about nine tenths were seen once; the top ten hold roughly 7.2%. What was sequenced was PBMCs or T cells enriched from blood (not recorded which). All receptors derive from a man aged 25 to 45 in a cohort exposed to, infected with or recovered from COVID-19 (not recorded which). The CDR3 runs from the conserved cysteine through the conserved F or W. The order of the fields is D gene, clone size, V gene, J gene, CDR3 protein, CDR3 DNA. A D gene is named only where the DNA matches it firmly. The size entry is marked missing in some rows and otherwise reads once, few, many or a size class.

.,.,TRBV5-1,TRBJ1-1,CASSLVSRAGFNTEAFF,TGCGCCAGCAGCTTGGTCTCCAGGGCTGGCTTTAACACTGAAGCTTTCTTT
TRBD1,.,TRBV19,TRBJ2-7,CASRDTGEEQYF,TGTGCCAGTAGAGATACAGGGGAAGAGCAGTACTTC
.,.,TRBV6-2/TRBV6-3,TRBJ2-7,CASSYPTTGSEQYF,TGTGCCAGCAGTTACCCTACAACAGGGAGCGAGCAGTACTTC
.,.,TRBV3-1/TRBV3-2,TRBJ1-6,CASSQAGALYNSPLHF,TGTGCCAGCAGCCAGGCAGGGGCCCTTTATAATTCACCCCTCCACTTT
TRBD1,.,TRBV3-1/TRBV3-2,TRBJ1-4,CASSQVAGTGNEKLFF,TGTGCCAGCAGCCAAGTCGCGGGGACAGGGAATGAAAAACTGTTTTTT
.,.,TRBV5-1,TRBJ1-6,CASPPRERDSPLHF,TGCGCCAGCCCGCCCAGGGAAAGGGATTCACCCCTCCACTTT
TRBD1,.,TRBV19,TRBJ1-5,CASRKPTGQGYNQPQHF,TGTGCCAGTAGGAAACCCACCGGACAGGGGTACAATCAGCCCCAGCATTTT
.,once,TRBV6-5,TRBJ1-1,CASSYSLGTNTEAFF,TGTGCCAGCAGTTACTCTCTTGGGACTAACACTGAAGCTTTCTTT
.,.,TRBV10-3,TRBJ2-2,CAISESAIGELFF,TGTGCCATCAGTGAGTCAGCAATCGGGGAGCTGTTTTTT
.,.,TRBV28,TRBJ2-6,CASSPPILSSGANVLTF,TGTGCCAGCAGCCCTCCCATCCTCAGCTCTGGGGCCAACGTCCTGACTTTC
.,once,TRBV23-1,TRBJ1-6,CASSLWFGFNSPLHF,TGCGCCAGCAGTCTATGGTTTGGCTTTAATTCACCCCTCCACTTT
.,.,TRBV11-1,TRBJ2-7,CASSYRVTGIYEQYF,TGTGCCAGCAGCTACCGGGTCACCGGGATATACGAGCAGTACTTC
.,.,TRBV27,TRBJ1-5,CASRQGSNQPQHF,TGTGCCAGCAGACAGGGTTCCAATCAGCCCCAGCATTTT
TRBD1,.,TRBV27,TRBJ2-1,CASSSDRGRGWNEQFF,TGTGCCAGCAGTTCAGACAGGGGCAGGGGTTGGAATGAGCAGTTCTTC
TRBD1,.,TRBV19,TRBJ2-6,CASIPRTGGPSGANVLTF,TGTGCCAGTATTCCACGGACAGGGGGTCCTTCTGGGGCCAACGTCCTGACTTTC
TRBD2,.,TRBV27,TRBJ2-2,CASSLSFVLAGGMGLFF,TGTGCCAGCAGTTTATCGTTTGTACTAGCGGGAGGGATGGGGCTGTTTTTT
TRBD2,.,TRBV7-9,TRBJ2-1,CASSLPRVGTRNNEQFF,TGTGCCAGCAGCTTACCCCGCGTTGGGACTAGAAACAATGAGCAGTTCTTC
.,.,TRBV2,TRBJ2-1,CASSARGLSYNEQFF,TGTGCCAGCAGTGCGCGGGGTCTCTCCTACAATGAGCAGTTCTTC
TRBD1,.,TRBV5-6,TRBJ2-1,CASSSLTGAANNEQFF,TGTGCCAGCAGTTCTCTTACAGGGGCCGCAAACAATGAGCAGTTCTTC
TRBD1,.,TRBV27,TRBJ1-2,CASSSLQGPPYGYTF,TGTGCCAGCAGTTCTCTACAGGGGCCCCCCTATGGCTACACCTTC
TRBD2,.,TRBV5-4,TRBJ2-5,CASSSDGLAEEETQYF,TGTGCCAGCAGCTCCGACGGACTAGCGGAAGAAGAGACCCAGTACTTC
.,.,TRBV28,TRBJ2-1,CASLTRNEQFF,TGTGCCAGCCTAACTAGAAATGAGCAGTTCTTC
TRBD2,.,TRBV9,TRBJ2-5,CASSGGGIQETQYF,TGTGCCAGCAGCGGCGGGGGGATCCAAGAGACCCAGTACTTC
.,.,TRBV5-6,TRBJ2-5,CASRTGPLQETQYF,TGTGCCAGCAGGACAGGACCTCTCCAAGAGACCCAGTACTTC
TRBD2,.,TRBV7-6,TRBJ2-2,CASIGFSGRRGELFF,TGTGCCAGCATAGGATTTAGCGGGAGAAGGGGGGAGCTGTTTTTT
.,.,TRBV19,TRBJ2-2,CASMARGEAGELFF,TGTGCCAGTATGGCGCGGGGCGAGGCCGGGGAGCTGTTTTTT
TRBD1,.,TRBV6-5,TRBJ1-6,CASSLRQGGSPLHF,TGTGCCAGCAGCCTGCGACAGGGGGGTTCACCCCTCCACTTT
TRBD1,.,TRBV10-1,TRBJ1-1,CASSERTGGTEAFF,TGCGCCAGCAGTGAGCGGACAGGGGGCACTGAAGCTTTCTTT
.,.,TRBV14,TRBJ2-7,CASSQGSSDLRSF,TGTGCCAGCAGCCAAGGCTCTAGTGATCTCAGATCCTTC
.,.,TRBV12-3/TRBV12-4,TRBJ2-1,CASSFEIGLEQFF,TGTGCCAGCAGTTTTGAGATCGGTCTTGAGCAGTTCTTC
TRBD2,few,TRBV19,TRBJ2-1,CASSIRASGTSYNEQFF,TGTGCCAGTAGTATCAGGGCTAGCGGGACCTCCTACAATGAGCAGTTCTTC
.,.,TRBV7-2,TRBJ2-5,CASSEGPAETQYF,TGTGCCAGCAGCGAGGGCCCCGCAGAGACCCAGTACTTC
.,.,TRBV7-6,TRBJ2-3,CASSSTSAGRDTQYF,TGTGCCAGCAGCTCGACTAGTGCGGGGCGGGATACGCAGTATTTT
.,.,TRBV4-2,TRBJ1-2,CASSQSALNYGYTF,TGTGCCAGCAGCCAAAGCGCCCTCAACTATGGCTACACCTTC
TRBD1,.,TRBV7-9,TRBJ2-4,CASSHRDRVSNIQYF,TGTGCCAGCAGCCACCGGGACAGGGTTTCAAACATTCAGTACTTC
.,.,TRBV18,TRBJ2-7,CASSRIEGDEQYF,TGTGCCAGCTCGCGAATAGAGGGGGACGAGCAGTACTTC
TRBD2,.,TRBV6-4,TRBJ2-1,CASSETGGGREQFF,TGTGCCAGCAGTGAGACGGGAGGGGGAAGGGAGCAGTTCTTC
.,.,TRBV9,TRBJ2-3,CASSAEGDTQYF,TGTGCCAGCAGCGCGGAGGGAGATACGCAGTATTTT
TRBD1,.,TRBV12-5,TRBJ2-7,CASGLGGVPYEQYF,TGTGCTAGTGGTTTAGGGGGCGTACCCTACGAGCAGTACTTC
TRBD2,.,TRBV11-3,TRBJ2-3,CASSPGGGPTDTQYF,TGTGCCAGCAGCCCCGGCGGGGGACCCACAGATACGCAGTATTTT
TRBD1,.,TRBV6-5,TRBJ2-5,CASSRDRGHETQYF,TGTGCCAGCAGCAGGGACAGGGGGCACGAGACCCAGTACTTC
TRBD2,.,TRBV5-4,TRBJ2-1,CASSSGLAEQDNEQFF,TGTGCCAGCAGCTCGGGACTAGCGGAGCAGGACAATGAGCAGTTCTTC